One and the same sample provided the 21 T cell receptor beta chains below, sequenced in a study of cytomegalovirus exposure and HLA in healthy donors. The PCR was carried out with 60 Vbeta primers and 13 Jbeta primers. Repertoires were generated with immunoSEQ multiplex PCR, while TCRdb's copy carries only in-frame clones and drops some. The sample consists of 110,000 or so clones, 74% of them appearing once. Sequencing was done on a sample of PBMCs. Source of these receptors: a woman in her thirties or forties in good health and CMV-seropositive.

The CDR3: CASSLERGDTQYF. CDR3 sequence (DNA): TGTGCCAGCAGCTTAGAAAGGGGCGACACGCAGTATTTT. The chain couples TRBV7-2 to TRBJ2-3; TRBD1 is a possible D gene (5 bases). CDR1 and CDR2 from the germline V gene are SGHTA and FQGNSA. The V gene lost 1 base and the J gene lost 9 bases, with 11 bases spanning the gap. This CDR3 has 13 residues.

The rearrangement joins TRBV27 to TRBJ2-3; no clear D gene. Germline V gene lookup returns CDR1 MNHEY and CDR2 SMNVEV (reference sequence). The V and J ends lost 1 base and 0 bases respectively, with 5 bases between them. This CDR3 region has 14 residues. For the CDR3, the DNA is TGTGCCAGCAGTTTATTCAGTAGCACAGATACGCAGTATTTT. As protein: CASSLFSSTDTQYF.

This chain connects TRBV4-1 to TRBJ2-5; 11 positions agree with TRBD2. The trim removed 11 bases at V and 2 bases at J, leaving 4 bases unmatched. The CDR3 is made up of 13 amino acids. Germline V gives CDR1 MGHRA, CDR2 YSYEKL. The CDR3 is CASGLAAQETQYF. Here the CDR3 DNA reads TGCGCCTCGGGACTAGCGGCGCAAGAGACCCAGTACTTC.

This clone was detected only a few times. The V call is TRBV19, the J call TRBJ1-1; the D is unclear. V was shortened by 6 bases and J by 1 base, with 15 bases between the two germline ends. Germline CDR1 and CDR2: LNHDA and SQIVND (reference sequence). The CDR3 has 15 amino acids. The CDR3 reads CASSPAGSKNTEAFF. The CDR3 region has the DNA TGTGCCAGTAGCCCGGCGGGTAGTAAGAACACTGAAGCTTTCTTT.

DNA for the CDR3: TGCGCCAGCAGCCAGTCTAGCGGGAGGGCGGGAGAGCAGTACTTC. Its protein product is CASSQSSGRAGEQYF. The V gene is TRBV4-1, the J gene TRBJ2-7; 12 bases agree with TRBD2. This CDR3 spans 15 amino acids. V gave up 3 bases and J gave up 7 bases; unmatched junction bases: 7. Germline CDR1 is MGHRA and CDR2 is YSYEKL.

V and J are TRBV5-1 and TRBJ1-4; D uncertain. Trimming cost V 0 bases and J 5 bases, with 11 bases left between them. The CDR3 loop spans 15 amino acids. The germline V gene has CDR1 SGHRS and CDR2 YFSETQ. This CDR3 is CASSLGAYANEKLFF. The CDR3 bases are TGCGCCAGCAGCTTGGGGGCTTACGCAAATGAAAAACTGTTTTTT.

CDR3 nucleotides: TGTGCCAGCAGCGTTACAGGGGAGGCGACTGGAAACACCATATATTTT. This encodes CASSVTGEATGNTIYF. This sequence joins TRBV9 and TRBJ1-3; 7 bases match TRBD1. V was clipped by 2 bases and J by 2 bases; unmatched bases: 7. The CDR3 has 16 residues. Looked up from germline, CDR1 is SGDLS and CDR2 is YYNGEE. The variable domain in full, with the rest retrieved from reference TRBV9 and TRBJ1-3, is DSGVTQTPKHLITATGQRVTLRCSPRSGDLSVYWYQQSLDQGLQFLIQYYNGEERAKGNILERFSAQQFPDLHSELNLSSLELGDSALYFCASSVTGEATGNTIYFGEGSWLTVV.

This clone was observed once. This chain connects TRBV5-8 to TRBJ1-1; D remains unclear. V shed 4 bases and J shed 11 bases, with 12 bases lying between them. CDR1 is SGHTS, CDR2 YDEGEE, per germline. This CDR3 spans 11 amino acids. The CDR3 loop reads CASSRTRGAFF. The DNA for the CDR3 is TGTGCCAGCAGCAGGACCCGAGGGGCTTTCTTT.

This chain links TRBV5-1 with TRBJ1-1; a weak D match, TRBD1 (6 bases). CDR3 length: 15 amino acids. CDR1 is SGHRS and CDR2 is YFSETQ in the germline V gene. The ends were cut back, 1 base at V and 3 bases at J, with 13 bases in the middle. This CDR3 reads CASSLRGALYTEAFF. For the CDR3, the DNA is TGCGCCAGCAGCTTGCGGGGGGCGTTGTACACTGAAGCTTTCTTT.

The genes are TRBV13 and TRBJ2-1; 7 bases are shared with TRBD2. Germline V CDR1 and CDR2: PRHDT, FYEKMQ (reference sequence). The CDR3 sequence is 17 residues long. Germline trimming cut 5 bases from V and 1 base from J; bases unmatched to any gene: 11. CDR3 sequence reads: CASSPFWERDSYNEQFF. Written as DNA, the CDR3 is TGTGCCAGCAGCCCCTTTTGGGAGCGGGATTCCTACAATGAGCAGTTCTTC.

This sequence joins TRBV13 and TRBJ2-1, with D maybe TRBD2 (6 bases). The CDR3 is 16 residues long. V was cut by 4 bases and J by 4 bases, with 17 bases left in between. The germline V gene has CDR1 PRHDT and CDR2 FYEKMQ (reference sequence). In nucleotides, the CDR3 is TGTGCCAGCAGCTCCTCCCCCCGTGGGACTTACAATGAGCAGTTCTTC. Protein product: CASSSSPRGTYNEQFF.

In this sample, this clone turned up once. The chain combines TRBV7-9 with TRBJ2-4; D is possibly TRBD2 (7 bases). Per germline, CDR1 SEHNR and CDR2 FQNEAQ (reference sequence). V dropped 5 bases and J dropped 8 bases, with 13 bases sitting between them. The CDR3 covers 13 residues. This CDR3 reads CASSGGAEDIQYF. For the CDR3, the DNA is TGTGCCAGCAGCGGGGGGGCAGAGGACATTCAGTACTTC. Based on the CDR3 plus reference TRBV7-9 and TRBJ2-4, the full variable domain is DTGVSQNPRHKITKRGQNVTFRCDPISEHNRLYWYRQTLGQGPEFLTYFQNEAQLEKSRLLSDRFSAERPKGSFSTLEIQRTEQGDSAMYLCASSGGAEDIQYFGAGTRLSVL.

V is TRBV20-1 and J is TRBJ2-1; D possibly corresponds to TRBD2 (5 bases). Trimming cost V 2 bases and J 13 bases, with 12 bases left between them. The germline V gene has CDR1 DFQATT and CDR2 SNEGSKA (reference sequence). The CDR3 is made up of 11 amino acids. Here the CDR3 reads CSARSGFLQFF. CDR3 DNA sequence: TGCAGTGCTAGAAGCGGATTCCTACAGTTCTTC.

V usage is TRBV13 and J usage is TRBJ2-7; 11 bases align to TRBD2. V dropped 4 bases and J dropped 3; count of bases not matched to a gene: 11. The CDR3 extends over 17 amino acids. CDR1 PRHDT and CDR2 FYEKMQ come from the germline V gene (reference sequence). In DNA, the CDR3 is TGTGCCAGCAGCTCCCAATGGGGGACTAGCGGAAGCTACGAGCAGTACTTC. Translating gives CASSSQWGTSGSYEQYF.

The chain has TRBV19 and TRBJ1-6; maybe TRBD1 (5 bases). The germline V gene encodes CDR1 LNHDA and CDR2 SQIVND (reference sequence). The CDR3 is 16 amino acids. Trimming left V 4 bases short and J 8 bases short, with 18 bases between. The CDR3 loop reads CASSTFQGSRDSPLHF. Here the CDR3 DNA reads TGTGCCAGTAGTACCTTCCAGGGCTCAAGGGATTCACCCCTCCACTTT.

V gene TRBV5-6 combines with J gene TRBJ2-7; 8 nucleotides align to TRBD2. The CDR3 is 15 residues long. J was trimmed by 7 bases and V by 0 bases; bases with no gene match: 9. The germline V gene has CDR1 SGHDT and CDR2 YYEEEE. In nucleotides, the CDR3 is TGTGCCAGCAGCTTGGGGCTTGTCCCGGGAGGGGAGCAGTACTTC. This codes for CASSLGLVPGGEQYF.

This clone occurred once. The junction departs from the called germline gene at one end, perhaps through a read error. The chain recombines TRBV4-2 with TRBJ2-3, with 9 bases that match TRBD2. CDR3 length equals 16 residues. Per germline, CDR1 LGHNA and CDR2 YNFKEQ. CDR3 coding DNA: TGTGCCAGCAGCCAAGAGGATAGCGGGAGCACATATACGCAGTATTTT. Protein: CASSQEDSGSTYTQYF.

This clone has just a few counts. CDR3: CASSEQTANYGYTF. CDR3 nucleotides: TGTGCCAGCAGTGAACAGACAGCAAACTATGGCTACACCTTC. The chain employs TRBV6-1 and TRBJ1-2, with D perhaps matching TRBD1 (5 bases). The CDR3 is made up of 14 amino acids. The V end was cut by 2 bases, the J end by 2 bases, with 9 bases between. Germline lookup yields CDR1 MNHNS and CDR2 SASEGT.

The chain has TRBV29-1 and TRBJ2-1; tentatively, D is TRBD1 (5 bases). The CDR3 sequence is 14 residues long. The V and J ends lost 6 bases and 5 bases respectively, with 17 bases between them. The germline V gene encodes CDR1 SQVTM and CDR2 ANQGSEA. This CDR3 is CSVLRGADHNEQFF. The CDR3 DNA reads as TGCAGCGTCCTTAGGGGCGCGGATCACAATGAGCAGTTCTTC.

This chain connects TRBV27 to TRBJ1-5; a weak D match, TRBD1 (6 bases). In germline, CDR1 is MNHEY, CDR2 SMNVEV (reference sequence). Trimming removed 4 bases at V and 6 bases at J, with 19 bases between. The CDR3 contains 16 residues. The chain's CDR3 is CASSSGPPGAGQPQHF. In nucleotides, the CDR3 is TGTGCCAGCAGTTCAGGCCCCCCAGGGGCCGGTCAGCCCCAGCATTTT.

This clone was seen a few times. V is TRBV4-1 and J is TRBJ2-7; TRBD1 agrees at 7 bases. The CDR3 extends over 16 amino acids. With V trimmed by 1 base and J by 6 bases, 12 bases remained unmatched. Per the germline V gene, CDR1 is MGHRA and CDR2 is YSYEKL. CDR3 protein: CASSQVGGRALGEQYF. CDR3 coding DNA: TGCGCCAGCAGCCAAGTAGGGGGCAGGGCCCTCGGCGAGCAGTACTTC.